These 15 T cell receptor beta chains share one sample of origin, sequenced in a study of blood T cell repertoires in COVID-19. Clones were read by immunoSEQ multiplex PCR, and TCRdb kept only the in-frame ones, dropping some. The table lists around 100,000 clones, approximately 84% of them singletons. Specimen: peripheral blood. These receptors all come from a man aged 35-49 years with acute or convalescent COVID-19.

The chain carries TRBV6-1 and TRBJ1-4; 11 bases match TRBD1. The CDR3 runs 16 residues. Per the germline V gene, CDR1 is MNHNS and CDR2 is SASEGT. V was clipped by 4 bases and J by 3 bases; unmatched bases: 4. The DNA of the CDR3 is TGTGCCAGCAGTGGGGGGACAGGGGGGTCTAATGAAAAACTGTTTTTT. Amino acids: CASSGGTGGSNEKLFF.

The chain links TRBV27 to TRBJ2-5; D might be TRBD2 (7 bases). The germline gives CDR1 MNHEY, CDR2 SMNVEV (reference sequence). V was shortened by 0 bases and J by 2 bases, with 16 bases between the two germline ends. This CDR3 is 17 amino acids long. The DNA for the CDR3 is TGTGCCAGCAGTTTATCTAGGGGGGGGCAGGGTCAAGAGACCCAGTACTTC. Its protein is CASSLSRGGQGQETQYF.

The gene calls are TRBV7-2 and TRBJ2-7; 7 bases are a match to TRBD2. Germline values: CDR1 SGHTA, CDR2 FQGNSA. The CDR3 spans 15 residues. Trimming took 5 bases from V and 2 from J; bases not matched to a gene: 9. In nucleotides, the CDR3 is TGTGCCAGCAGCGCGCTCTCGGGGGGAACCTACGAGCAGTACTTC. It is translated as CASSALSGGTYEQYF.

The chain has TRBV29-1 and TRBJ1-5; 8 nucleotides align to TRBD1. CDR1 is SQVTM and CDR2 is ANQGSEA in the germline V gene. Losses at the gene ends were 4 bases for V and 4 bases for J; bases not matched to a gene: 3. The CDR3 contains 13 residues. CDR3 bases: TGCAGCGTTGGGGGGACAGGTAATCAGCCCCAGCATTTT. Translated: CSVGGTGNQPQHF.

The chain couples TRBV13 to TRBJ2-5, with D perhaps matching TRBD1 (6 bases). With 4 bases removed from V and 2 bases from J, the gap between germline ends came to 11 bases. Germline V gene sequence: CDR1 PRHDT, CDR2 FYEKMQ (reference sequence). The CDR3 length is 14 residues. This chain's CDR3 is CASSYPDRQETQYF. Written as DNA, the CDR3 is TGTGCCAGCAGCTACCCGGACAGACAAGAGACCCAGTACTTC.

The chain carries TRBV27 and TRBJ1-5, with 9 bases aligning to TRBD1. CDR1 and CDR2 from the germline V gene are MNHEY and SMNVEV (reference sequence). The junction had 3 bases not matched to a gene; V was cut back by 10 bases and J by 5 bases. The CDR3 contains 12 residues. CDR3 residues: CAIGQGYQPQHF. The CDR3 coding sequence is TGTGCCATCGGACAGGGGTATCAGCCCCAGCATTTT.

On this clone: The junction departs from germline at one end; a sequencing error may be responsible. The gene calls are TRBV6-4 and TRBJ1-2; the match to TRBD1 covers 7 bases. The CDR3 extends over 12 amino acids. Germline V gene data show CDR1 as MRHNA and CDR2 as SNTAGT. The CDR3 sequence is CASRQGNSGYTF. The CDR3 coding sequence is TGTGCCAGCAGACAGGGGAACTCTGGCTACACCTTC.

This clone was picked up many times. V usage is TRBV24-1 and J usage is TRBJ1-5; 8 bases align to TRBD1. The CDR3 contains 19 residues. The V gene end was trimmed by 2 bases and the J gene end by 1 base; junction bases not matched to a gene: 12. CDR1 KGHDR and CDR2 SFDVKD come from the germline V gene. The CDR3: CATSDSGLQGGVSNQPQHF. DNA for the CDR3: TGTGCCACCAGTGATTCGGGGCTACAGGGGGGAGTGAGCAATCAGCCCCAGCATTTT.

V usage is TRBV18 and J usage is TRBJ1-2; TRBD1 matches at 10 bases. CDR1 and CDR2 from the germline V gene are KGHSH and LQKENI. This CDR3 has 14 amino acids. J was trimmed by 8 bases and V by 4 bases; bases with no gene match: 7. The CDR3 region is CASSQPGQGNGYTF. CDR3 nucleotide sequence: TGTGCCAGCTCACAACCGGGACAGGGGAACGGCTACACCTTC.

The chain has TRBV3-1 (or the pseudogene TRBV3-2) and TRBJ1-6; D gene uncertain. The CDR3 has 17 residues. The V end lost 1 base, the J end lost 0 bases, and 10 bases lay between the germline ends. CDR1 and CDR2 from the germline V gene are LGHDT and YNNKEL (reference sequence). The CDR3 bases are TGTGCCAGCAGCCAAGGGCCGGGTAGCTCCTATAATTCACCCCTCCACTTT. It codes for CASSQGPGSSYNSPLHF.

This clone showed up just once. This sequence joins TRBV2 and TRBJ2-7; a possible D gene is TRBD2 (5 bases). V lost 3 bases and J lost 9, with 6 bases in between. CDR3 size: 10 residues. The germline gives CDR1 SNHLY, CDR2 FYNNEI. CDR3 bases: TGTGCCAGCAGTGAGCGGGTGCAGTACTTC. As protein: CASSERVQYF.

This clone is judged medium-sized. The chain recombines TRBV19 with TRBJ2-1; D is ambiguous. Germline V gives CDR1 LNHDA, CDR2 SQIVND (reference sequence). This CDR3 spans 13 amino acids. V lost 5 bases and J lost 4, with 9 bases in between. The CDR3 here is CASSFMTYNEQFF. The CDR3 DNA sequence: TGTGCCAGTAGTTTTATGACTTACAATGAGCAGTTCTTC.

V gene TRBV21-1 combines with J gene TRBJ2-7; the DNA was not compared with TRBD2, the D call given in the table. TRBV21-1 is recorded as a pseudogene. The CDR3 runs to 20 residues. CDR3 in DNA: TGTGCCAGCAGCAAAGAGGGAAGGAGGCAGGGAGGGTCAAGCTCCTACGAGCAGTACTTC. Residues: CASSKEGRRQGGSSSYEQYF.

The rearrangement joins TRBV18 to TRBJ2-1, with 7 positions matching TRBD2. The CDR3 totals 13 residues. Unmatched junction bases numbered 7, after V lost 5 bases and J lost 9 bases. CDR1 is KGHSH and CDR2 is LQKENI in the germline V gene. CDR3 DNA sequence: TGTGCCAGCTCAGGGAATTCGGGAGGTGAGCAGTTCTTC. The encoded protein is CASSGNSGGEQFF.

The V and J genes are TRBV9 and TRBJ2-6; 8 positions agree with TRBD2. The CDR3 has 21 amino acids. V lost 0 bases and J lost 1; bases outside the gene matches: 15. Germline CDR1 is SGDLS and CDR2 is YYNGEE. CDR3: CASSVASLHREGVSGANVLTF. CDR3 DNA: TGTGCCAGCAGCGTAGCCTCCCTCCACCGGGAGGGGGTGTCTGGGGCCAACGTCCTGACTTTC.